This T cell receptor beta chain emerged from a study of response to subunit inactivated influenza vaccine. Each CDR3 protein gets one entry after TCRdb re-called the RT-PCR reads with MiXCR. Here the sample spans roughly 540,000 distinct CDR3 sequences, under 30% being singletons. Germline CDR1 is ENHRY and CDR2 is SYGVKD. There are 16 residues in the CDR3. With V trimmed by 5 bases and J by 5 bases, 11 bases remained unmatched. The sample was also linked to a second study, of T cells expressing NK-cell markers. That source reports: Scientists made TCR beta cDNA using 5'RACE template switching with UMIs.

The gene calls are TRBV10-3 and TRBJ2-3; 9 bases line up with TRBD2. Sequenced material: CD4+ T cells sorted from PBMCs, taken less than 13 days after vaccination. The TCR comes from a man in his fifties who received an inactivated influenza vaccine. The CDR3 region is CAISPNSGSDQDTQYF. For the CDR3, the DNA is TGTGCCATCAGTCCCAATAGCGGGAGTGACCAAGATACGCAGTATTTT.